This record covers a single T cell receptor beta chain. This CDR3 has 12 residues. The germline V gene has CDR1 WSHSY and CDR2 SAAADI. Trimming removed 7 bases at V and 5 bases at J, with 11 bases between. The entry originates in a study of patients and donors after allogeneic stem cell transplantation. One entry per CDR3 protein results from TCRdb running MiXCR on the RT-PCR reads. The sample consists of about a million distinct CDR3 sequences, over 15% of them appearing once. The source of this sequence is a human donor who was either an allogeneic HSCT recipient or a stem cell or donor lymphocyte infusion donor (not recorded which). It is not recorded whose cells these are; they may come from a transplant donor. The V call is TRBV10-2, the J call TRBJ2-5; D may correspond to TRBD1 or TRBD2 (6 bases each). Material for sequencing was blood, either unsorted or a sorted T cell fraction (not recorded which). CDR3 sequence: CASIRRGETQYF. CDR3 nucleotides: TGCGCCAGCATCAGGAGGGGGGAGACCCAGTACTTC.